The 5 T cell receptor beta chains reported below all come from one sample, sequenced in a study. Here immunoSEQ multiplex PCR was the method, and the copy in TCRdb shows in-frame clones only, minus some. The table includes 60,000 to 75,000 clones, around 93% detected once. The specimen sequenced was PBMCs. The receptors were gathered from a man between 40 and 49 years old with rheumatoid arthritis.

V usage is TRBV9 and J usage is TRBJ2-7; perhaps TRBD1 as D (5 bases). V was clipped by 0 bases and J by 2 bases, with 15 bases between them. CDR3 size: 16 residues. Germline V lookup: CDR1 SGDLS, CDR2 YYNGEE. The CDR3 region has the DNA TGTGCCAGCAGCGTAGCTACGGGTGGGGCGGCCTACGAGCAGTACTTC. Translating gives CASSVATGGAAYEQYF.

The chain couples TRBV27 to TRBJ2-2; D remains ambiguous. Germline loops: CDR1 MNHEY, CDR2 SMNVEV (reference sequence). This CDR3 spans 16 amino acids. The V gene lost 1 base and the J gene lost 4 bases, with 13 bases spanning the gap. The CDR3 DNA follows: TGTGCCAGCAGTTTATTCGTACTATCAGGCACCGGGGAGCTGTTTTTT. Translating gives CASSLFVLSGTGELFF.

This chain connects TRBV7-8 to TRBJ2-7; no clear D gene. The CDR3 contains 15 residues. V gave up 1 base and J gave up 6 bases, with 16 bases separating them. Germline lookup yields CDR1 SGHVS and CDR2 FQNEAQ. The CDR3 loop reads CASSLVSGPRSEQYF. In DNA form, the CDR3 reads TGTGCCAGCAGCTTAGTTTCGGGCCCCCGGAGCGAGCAGTACTTC. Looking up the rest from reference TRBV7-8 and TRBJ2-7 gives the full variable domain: GAGVSQSPRYKVAKRGQDVALRCDPISGHVSLFWYQQALGQGPEFLTYFQNEAQLDKSGLPSDRFFAERPEGSVSTLKIQRTQQEDSAVYLCASSLVSGPRSEQYFGPGTRLTVT.

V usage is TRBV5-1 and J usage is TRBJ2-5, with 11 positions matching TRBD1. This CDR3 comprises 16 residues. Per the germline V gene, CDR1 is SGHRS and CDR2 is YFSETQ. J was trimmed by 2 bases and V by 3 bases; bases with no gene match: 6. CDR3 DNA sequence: TGCGCCAGCAGCTCCGCCGGGACAGGGGGACAAGAGACCCAGTACTTC. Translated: CASSSAGTGGQETQYF.

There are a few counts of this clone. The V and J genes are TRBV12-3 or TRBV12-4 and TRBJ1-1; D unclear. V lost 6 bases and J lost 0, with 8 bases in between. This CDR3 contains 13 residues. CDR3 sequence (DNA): TGTGCCAGCAGAGTCGGATTGAACACTGAAGCTTTCTTT. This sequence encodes CASRVGLNTEAFF.